This passage covers 2 T cell receptor gamma chains from one sample sequenced in a study of γδ T cells in repeated Plasmodium falciparum infection. Flow sorting of PBMC yielded separate Vgamma9/Vdelta2+ and Vdelta2-negative gammadelta T cell populations for bulk repertoire analysis. TCRdb re-identified clones in the multiplex PCR reads via CATT. The repertoire consists of some 32,000 gamma-chain clones, with more than 1.4% occurring once and the leading ten covering roughly a fifth. The specimen sequenced was gamma-delta T cells from blood. The receptors come from a pool of human donors (malaria-infected and uninfected, not separated).

Many counts were recorded for this clone. A far more abundant clone sits one base away, making this likely a read error. The sample holds other DNA sequences that translate to the same CDR3. The rearrangement joins TRGV9 to TRGJ1 or TRGJ2. No J segment appears in TCRdb, so it was assigned here by matching the sequence to germline. Germline values: CDR1 GITISATS, CDR2 ISYDGTV (reference sequence). The CDR3 sequence is 11 residues long. The CDR3 DNA reads as TGCGCCTTGTGGGAGCCACCTAAGAAACTCTTT. Amino acid sequence: CALWEPPKKLF.

With respect to this clone: TCRdb attributes to this sequence the protein of a much larger clone, which differs from the DNA translation at residue 7; a read error is likely, and the protein displayed is translated from the DNA. This rearrangement joins TRGV3 to TRGJ1 or TRGJ2. Germline V gives CDR1 VTNTFY, CDR2 YDVSTARD (reference sequence). The CDR3 spans 9 residues. The DNA of the CDR3 is TGTGCCGCGGATTATAAGAACCTCTTT. This translates into CAADYKNLF.